This T cell receptor (beta chain) was obtained from a study of blood T cell repertoires in COVID-19. Sequencing used immunoSEQ multiplex PCR; TCRdb keeps in-frame clones, though not all of them. The sample has fewer than 60,000 clones, more than 80% seen once. This clonotype was sampled from a man aged 55 to 70 with acute or convalescent COVID-19. The sample comprised peripheral blood.

CDR3 loop: CASSPGGQETQYF. CDR3 nucleotides: TGTGCCAGCAGCCCCGGTGGCCAAGAGACCCAGTACTTC. The rearrangement joins TRBV11-3 to TRBJ2-5, with D unresolved. The V and J ends lost 5 bases and 1 base respectively, with 8 bases between them. CDR1 and CDR2 from the germline V gene are SGHNT and YENEEA. This CDR3 contains 13 residues.